This TCR beta chain was found in a study of T cells expressing NK-cell markers. Study-level background: Sorted T-cell subsets CD3+CD56+NKG2C+, CD3+CD56+NKG2C- and CD3+CD56-NKG2C+ were TCR beta-sequenced. Seven HCMV-seropositive donors and one seronegative donor made up the eight sequenced donors. Points from the study as a whole: Dominance of the CD3+CD56-NKG2C+ fraction by these clonotypes also held in four donors. The share of CD8+ T cells held by dominant NKG2C+ clonotypes was about 1.0-8% in several donors.

The CDR3 extends over 13 amino acids. Germline lookup yields CDR1 ENHRY and CDR2 SYGVKD. As regards this clonotype: Its antigen remains unidentified.

For each CDR3 protein, TCRdb gives one entry from its re-call of the 5' RACE reads, without DNA. The sample table includes 500,000 to 700,000 distinct CDR3 sequences. This rearrangement joins TRBV10-3 to TRBJ2-5; lacking DNA, the TRBD2 call made by TCRdb goes unchecked. The TCR comes from a man aged 18 to 30 in good health. Sequencing used blood T cells: a sorted CD56 or NKG2C T cell subset, CD4+ or CD8+ T cells, or bulk PBMC T cells (not recorded which). This CDR3 is CAISPSGRMAQYF.